The 31 T cell receptor beta chains in this list originate from one sample, sequenced in a study of CD8 T cells in Susac syndrome. It was with random hexamers that roughly 0.45 to 1 ug RNA was reverse transcribed. TCRdb re-called the immunoSEQ multiplex PCR reads through MiXCR, storing one row per CDR3 protein. The table lists some 200,000 distinct CDR3 sequences, 95% of them singletons. Input material: CD4+ T cells from PBMCs. Source of these receptors: a human donor with multiple sclerosis.

V and J are TRBV11-2 and TRBJ2-7, with a weak D call TRBD1 (5 bases). The germline gives CDR1 SGHAT, CDR2 FQNNGV. The V gene lost 1 base and the J gene lost 9 bases, with 13 bases spanning the gap. The CDR3 is 13 amino acids. The CDR3: CASSLGREGRQYF. The CDR3 nucleotides read TGTGCCAGCAGCTTAGGCAGGGAAGGTCGGCAGTACTTC.

The chain carries TRBV5-1 and TRBJ2-1; D could derive from TRBD1 or TRBD2 (5 bases each). CDR3 length: 17 amino acids. The germline V gene encodes CDR1 SGHRS and CDR2 YFSETQ. V gave up 3 bases and J gave up 12 bases, with 28 bases separating them. DNA for the CDR3: TGCGCCAGCAGCTCGACCCACGGGGCGGCCTCAGGGTATCGGCAGTTCTTC. Translated, it gives CASSSTHGAASGYRQFF.

CDR3 in amino acids: CASSAFHEQFF. CDR3 nucleotides: TGTGCCAGCAGTGCCTTTCATGAGCAGTTCTTC. V gene TRBV27 combines with J gene TRBJ2-1; no firm D call. This CDR3 has 11 residues. Germline lookup yields CDR1 MNHEY and CDR2 SMNVEV (reference sequence). The germline V and J ends were trimmed by 5 bases and 8 bases, with 7 bases remaining between them.

The chain combines TRBV14 with TRBJ2-1; TRBD1 might be the D (6 bases). The V and J ends lost 0 bases and 9 bases respectively, with 12 bases between them. This CDR3 comprises 14 residues. Germline V gene lookup returns CDR1 SGHDN and CDR2 FVKESK. The CDR3 DNA is TGTGCCAGCAGCCAAGATTTTAGGGGGATTGAGCAGTTCTTC. Translated, it gives CASSQDFRGIEQFF. The whole variable domain, filled in from reference TRBV14 and TRBJ2-1, reads EAGVTQFPSHSVIEKGQTVTLRCDPISGHDNLYWYRRVMGKEIKFLLHFVKESKQDESGMPNNRFLAERTGGTYSTLKVQPAELEDSGVYFCASSQDFRGIEQFFGPGTRLTVL.

The J gene is TRBJ1-2, the V gene TRBV30; D uncertain. The length of the CDR3 is 14 residues. Germline V gene sequence: CDR1 GTSNPN, CDR2 SVGIG (reference sequence). V was clipped by 0 bases and J by 8 bases, with 16 bases between them. This chain's CDR3 is CAWSVSLNPSGYTF. The DNA for the CDR3 is TGTGCCTGGAGTGTATCCCTCAACCCTAGCGGCTACACCTTC.

This chain joins TRBV12-3 or TRBV12-4 and TRBJ2-1, with 7 bases that match TRBD2. This CDR3 is built from 12 residues. V dropped 4 bases and J dropped 6; count of bases not matched to a gene: 0. The CDR3 loop reads CASSWTSNEQFF. DNA for the CDR3: TGTGCCAGCAGTTGGACTAGCAATGAGCAGTTCTTC.

This clonotype was observed a single time. This chain joins TRBV19 and TRBJ1-5; 8 nucleotides align to TRBD1. Germline lookup yields CDR1 LNHDA and CDR2 SQIVND (reference sequence). The V segment lost 4 bases and the J segment 9 bases; nucleotides outside the gene matches: 11. The CDR3 sequence is 15 residues long. This CDR3 is CASSKGQVQRGPQHF. CDR3 bases: TGTGCCAGTAGTAAGGGACAGGTTCAGCGGGGGCCCCAGCATTTT. The full variable domain, completed using reference TRBV19 and TRBJ1-5, is DGGITQSPKYLFRKEGQNVTLSCEQNLNHDAMYWYRQDPGQGLRLIYYSQIVNDFQKGDIAEGYSVSREKKESFPLTVTSAQKNPTAFYLCASSKGQVQRGPQHFGDGTRLSIL.

V and J are TRBV21-1 and TRBJ1-1. TRBV21-1 is a pseudogene segment. CDR3 size: 11 residues. CDR3 protein: CASSTEAEAFF. CDR3 coding DNA: TGTGCCAGCAGCACTGAAGCTGAAGCTTTCTTT.

This clonotype appeared a single time. The genes are TRBV7-9 and TRBJ2-1, with TRBD2 identical over 9 bases. From germline, CDR1 is SEHNR and CDR2 FQNEAQ (reference sequence). The V gene end was trimmed by 1 base and the J gene end by 5 bases; junction bases not matched to a gene: 6. This CDR3 has 16 residues. The CDR3, as DNA: TGTGCCAGCAGCTTAGAGCTTCTAGCGGGGAACAATGAGCAGTTCTTC. Protein sequence: CASSLELLAGNNEQFF.

This clonotype was found once. The chain combines TRBV24-1 with TRBJ2-3, with 7 bases that match TRBD1. This CDR3 contains 15 residues. CDR1 and CDR2 (germline): KGHDR, SFDVKD. V dropped 4 bases and J dropped 2; count of bases not matched to a gene: 5. The CDR3 protein is CATSDPGTATDTQYF. The CDR3 DNA reads TGTGCCACCAGTGACCCCGGGACAGCCACAGATACGCAGTATTTT.

J is TRBJ2-4 and V is TRBV20-1; D uncertain. V lost 1 base and J 15 bases, leaving 13 bases between the germline ends. The germline gives CDR1 DFQATT, CDR2 SNEGSKA (reference sequence). CDR3 length equals 11 residues. DNA for the CDR3: TGCAGTGCTAGAGTCGGAAACAATGGGTACTTC. Amino acids: CSARVGNNGYF.

The chain joins TRBV20-1 to TRBJ1-5, with D possibly matching TRBD1 (6 bases). The germline V gene encodes CDR1 DFQATT and CDR2 SNEGSKA (reference sequence). V gave up 3 bases and J gave up 0 bases, with 12 bases separating them. The CDR3 is 15 amino acids. The CDR3 DNA follows: TGCAGTGCTAGTAACCTGGGGGCTAGCAATCAGCCCCAGCATTTT. This gives the protein CSASNLGASNQPQHF.

This chain uses TRBV29-1 with TRBJ2-1; weak D call: TRBD1 (5 bases). Trimming removed 5 bases from V and 0 bases from J, with 14 bases in between. This CDR3 region has 15 residues. Germline lookup yields CDR1 SQVTM and CDR2 ANQGSEA. CDR3 DNA sequence: TGCAGCGTTATAAGGGGCTTGAGCTCCTACAATGAGCAGTTCTTC. This translates into CSVIRGLSSYNEQFF.

The gene calls are TRBV25-1 and TRBJ1-5, with TRBD1 identical over 7 bases. V gave up 8 bases and J gave up 1 base; unmatched junction bases: 5. The CDR3 is made up of 14 amino acids. In germline, CDR1 is MGHDK, CDR2 SYGVNS. CDR3 DNA sequence: TGTGCCAGCCCTGGGACAGACAGCAATCAGCCCCAGCATTTT. This gives the protein CASPGTDSNQPQHF. Using reference TRBV25-1 and TRBJ1-5 for the parts outside the CDR3, the full variable domain is EADIYQTPRYLVIGTGKKITLECSQTMGHDKMYWYQQDPGMELHLIHYSYGVNSTEKGDLSSESTVSRIRTEHFPLTLESARPSHTSQYLCASPGTDSNQPQHFGDGTRLSIL.

The V gene is TRBV6-5, the J gene TRBJ2-5, with 7 bases that match TRBD2. The germline CDR1 and CDR2 sequences are MNHEY and SVGAGI. With 3 bases clipped from V and 2 bases from J, the junction kept 6 bases outside the gene matches. CDR3 length equals 15 residues. CDR3 sequence reads: CASSYLEGLQETQYF. CDR3 nucleotide sequence: TGTGCCAGCAGTTATTTAGAGGGACTACAAGAGACCCAGTACTTC.

The chain carries TRBV20-1 and TRBJ2-1; 11 bases are shared with TRBD2. The CDR3 is 15 amino acids. CDR1 is DFQATT, CDR2 SNEGSKA, per germline (reference sequence). V shed 7 bases, J shed 10 bases, and the junction held 15 bases outside the gene matches. The CDR3 loop is CSEVQLAGVNLEQFF. The DNA for the CDR3 is TGCAGTGAAGTACAACTAGCGGGAGTGAATCTGGAGCAGTTCTTC.

The chain couples TRBV19 to TRBJ2-2, with D possibly matching TRBD1 (6 bases). The germline V gene encodes CDR1 LNHDA and CDR2 SQIVND (reference sequence). There are 14 residues in the CDR3. The ends were cut back, 10 bases at V and 0 bases at J, with 12 bases in the middle. The CDR3 DNA reads as TGTGCCACAACAGGGACCGCGAACACCGGGGAGCTGTTTTTT. It is translated as CATTGTANTGELFF.

J is TRBJ2-5 and V is TRBV12-3 or TRBV12-4, with TRBD1 matching 12 bases. The CDR3 spans 16 residues. V lost 6 bases to trimming and J lost 5 bases; unmatched junction nucleotides: 10. CDR3 sequence: CASSPPGQGAYETQYF. For the CDR3, the DNA is TGTGCCAGCAGCCCGCCGGGACAGGGGGCATATGAGACCCAGTACTTC.

This chain connects TRBV2 to TRBJ2-7; TRBD1 aligns across 11 bases. The germline gives CDR1 SNHLY, CDR2 FYNNEI. This CDR3 comprises 15 residues. Trimming took 2 bases from V and 5 from J; bases not matched to a gene: 5. CDR3: CASSETGTGGHEQYF. For the CDR3, the DNA is TGTGCCAGCAGTGAAACCGGGACAGGGGGACACGAGCAGTACTTC.

This clonotype appeared a single time. This chain links TRBV9 with TRBJ2-1; 7 bases are a match to TRBD2. V lost 0 bases, J lost 5 bases, and 5 bases stayed unmatched. CDR1 SGDLS and CDR2 YYNGEE come from the germline V gene. The CDR3 is made up of 15 amino acids. CDR3 nucleotide sequence: TGTGCCAGCAGCGTAGCGAGGCTAGCGGACAATGAGCAGTTCTTC. Protein product: CASSVARLADNEQFF. Full variable domain (rest looked up from reference TRBV9 and TRBJ2-1): DSGVTQTPKHLITATGQRVTLRCSPRSGDLSVYWYQQSLDQGLQFLIQYYNGEERAKGNILERFSAQQFPDLHSELNLSSLELGDSALYFCASSVARLADNEQFFGPGTRLTVL.

J is TRBJ2-3 and V is TRBV7-3, with D maybe TRBD1 (6 bases). The V gene's germline CDR1 is SGHTA and CDR2 FQGTGA. V lost 6 bases to trimming and J lost 2 bases, with 15 bases between them. This CDR3 comprises 15 residues. CDR3 region: CASSRSRGTTDTQYF. CDR3 coding DNA: TGTGCCAGCAGTCGTAGCAGGGGTACCACAGATACGCAGTATTTT.

V and J are TRBV30 and TRBJ1-1, with a possible D match to TRBD1 (6 bases). V was trimmed by 3 bases and J by 1 base, leaving 18 bases between them. CDR1 is GTSNPN, CDR2 SVGIG, per germline (reference sequence). The CDR3 is 16 residues long. DNA for the CDR3: TGTGCCTGGAGAAGAATCGGTCTCAGGGGGAACACTGAAGCTTTCTTT. Its translation is CAWRRIGLRGNTEAFF.

V and J are TRBV11-3 and TRBJ2-5, with D perhaps matching TRBD2 (7 bases). V dropped 0 bases and J dropped 5 bases, with 13 bases sitting between them. Germline values: CDR1 SGHNT, CDR2 YENEEA. The CDR3 sequence is 15 residues long. This CDR3 is CASSLDGGGGETQYF. For the CDR3, the DNA is TGTGCCAGCAGCTTAGATGGCGGGGGCGGCGAGACCCAGTACTTC. Filled out from reference TRBV11-3 and TRBJ2-5, the complete variable domain reads EAGVVQSPRYKIIEKKQPVAFWCNPISGHNTLYWYLQNLGQGPELLIRYENEEAVDDSQLPKDRFSAERLKGVDSTLKIQPAELGDSAVYLCASSLDGGGGETQYFGPGTRLLVL.

The chain carries TRBV12-3 or TRBV12-4 and TRBJ2-5; D is possibly TRBD1 (6 bases). With 5 bases removed from V and 3 bases from J, the gap between germline ends came to 10 bases. The CDR3 is made up of 13 amino acids. CDR3 bases: TGTGCCAGCAGTCCACGACAGGAAGAGACCCAGTACTTC. This gives the protein CASSPRQEETQYF.

V usage is TRBV19 and J usage is TRBJ1-5; D is ambiguous. Germline V gene data show CDR1 as LNHDA and CDR2 as SQIVND (reference sequence). This CDR3 has 13 amino acids. V was trimmed by 6 bases and J by 6 bases, leaving 12 bases between them. For the CDR3, the DNA is TGTGCCAGTAGCCTTCGGGGAGGTCAGCCCCAGCATTTT. Translation: CASSLRGGQPQHF. Full variable domain (remainder filled in from reference TRBV19 and TRBJ1-5): DGGITQSPKYLFRKEGQNVTLSCEQNLNHDAMYWYRQDPGQGLRLIYYSQIVNDFQKGDIAEGYSVSREKKESFPLTVTSAQKNPTAFYLCASSLRGGQPQHFGDGTRLSIL.

For the CDR3, the DNA is TGCAGTGCTAGAGAAAATTGGGGGGAAGGGGGGAACATTCAGTACTTC. Amino acid sequence: CSARENWGEGGNIQYF. The V call is TRBV20-1, the J call TRBJ2-4; D is tentatively TRBD1 or TRBD2 (6 bases each). CDR1 and CDR2 (germline): DFQATT, SNEGSKA (reference sequence). The CDR3 has 16 residues. V lost 0 bases and J lost 7, with 19 bases in between.

This clonotype was observed once. CDR3: CASSSKGLAGASESTTQYF. The DNA of the CDR3 is TGTGCCAGCAGCTCCAAGGGACTAGCGGGGGCCAGCGAGAGTACGACCCAGTACTTC. The chain employs TRBV3-1 and TRBJ2-5; 14 bases match TRBD2. The CDR3 contains 19 residues. Unmatched junction bases numbered 18, after V lost 5 bases and J lost 7 bases. The germline V gene has CDR1 LGHDT and CDR2 YNNKEL (reference sequence).

The chain is built from TRBV3-1 and TRBJ1-4, with D tentatively TRBD1 (6 bases). The CDR3 length is 15 residues. Per the germline V gene, CDR1 is LGHDT and CDR2 is YNNKEL (reference sequence). V was cut by 1 base and J by 3 bases, with 9 bases left in between. CDR3 residues: CASSQGGTSNEKLFF. The CDR3 DNA follows: TGTGCCAGCAGCCAAGGTGGGACATCTAATGAAAAACTGTTTTTT. The whole variable domain, remainder taken from reference TRBV3-1 and TRBJ1-4, is DTAVSQTPKYLVTQMGNDKSIKCEQNLGHDTMYWYKQDSKKFLKIMFSYNNKELIINETVPNRFSPKSPDKAHLNLHINSLELGDSAVYFCASSQGGTSNEKLFFGSGTQLSVL.

This chain uses TRBV7-2 with TRBJ1-5; D unclear. The germline V gene has CDR1 SGHTA and CDR2 FQGNSA. The CDR3 is made up of 14 amino acids. V lost 2 bases to trimming and J lost 1 base, with 6 bases between them. CDR3 coding DNA: TGTGCCAGCAGCTTACTGGGGAGCAATCAGCCCCAGCATTTT. It yields the protein CASSLLGSNQPQHF.

The rearrangement links TRBV7-9 to TRBJ2-3; no clear D gene. Germline lookup yields CDR1 SEHNR and CDR2 FQNEAQ (reference sequence). The V and J ends lost 4 bases and 6 bases respectively, with 11 bases between them. The CDR3 length is 13 residues. The CDR3 reads CASSSQPHDTQYF. In DNA, the CDR3 is TGTGCCAGCAGCTCCCAGCCCCACGATACGCAGTATTTT.

The rearrangement links TRBV3-1 to TRBJ2-5, with D possibly being TRBD1 (5 bases). With 5 bases removed from V and 2 bases from J, the gap between germline ends came to 12 bases. Germline V gene sequence: CDR1 LGHDT, CDR2 YNNKEL (reference sequence). The CDR3 totals 14 residues. CDR3 in amino acids: CASSDSPPQETQYF. CDR3 nucleotides: TGTGCCAGCAGCGACAGTCCCCCTCAAGAGACCCAGTACTTC.